Given below is one T cell receptor (beta chain) in context. Its antigen is not known. These data belong to a study of identical twins' blood T cells. Both ends of each TCR cDNA library bore sample-specific barcodes. As handled by the study authors: Each library had roughly 2 to 3.6 million CDR3 reads and about 100,000 to nearly 500,000 clonotypes. From the 5' RACE reads, TCRdb called clonotypes with MiXCR, one entry per CDR3 protein. The V and J calls reflect TCRdb's pipeline rather than the authors' work. The sample shows hundreds of thousands of distinct CDR3 sequences, roughly 30% of them seen only once. The study's findings and limits: Abundant TCRbeta CDR3s overlapped more between twins than with unrelated donors.

Sequences were obtained from PBMCs. This sequence originates from a woman aged 18-49 years in good health.

The CDR3 DNA follows: TGCAGCGTTATGGGCGGGAGGGCCATAGATACGCAGTATTTT. Protein sequence: CSVMGGRAIDTQYF. This chain joins TRBV29-1 and TRBJ2-3; 9 nucleotides align to TRBD2. This CDR3 comprises 14 residues. After removal of 5 bases from V and 5 bases from J, the junction contained 8 bases not matched to a gene. CDR1 is SQVTM and CDR2 is ANQGSEA in the germline V gene.